These T cell receptor beta chains were read from a single sample in a study of T-cell reconstitution after alpha-beta-depleted transplantation in children. TCRdb re-derived calls from the PCR reads in MiXCR, one entry per CDR3 protein. The sample contains 330,000 or so distinct CDR3 sequences, about 9.4% of which appear only once. Sequenced here: PBMCs from the stem cell graft donor, sampled from the stem cell graft. These receptor sequences come from a human donor who donated a stem cell graft to a child with acute lymphoblastic leukemia. CDR3s include the opening cysteine and the closing phenylalanine or tryptophan. A D gene is named only where the DNA matches it firmly. A row's size may be missing; if present it is once, few, many or a size class.

>TRBV4-1|TRBJ2-7|many|NA
CASSQDQVGWGGSYEQYF
TGCGCCAGCAGCCAAGACCAAGTCGGTTGGGGTGGGTCCTACGAGCAGTACTTC
>TRBV5-6|TRBJ2-3|NA|TRBD1
CASSLGGQGDTQYF
TGTGCCAGCAGCTTAGGGGGCCAGGGGGATACGCAGTATTTT
>TRBV6-2/TRBV6-3|TRBJ2-2|many|NA
CASRTGTNYPGELFF
TGTGCCAGCAGGACCGGGACCAACTACCCCGGGGAGCTGTTTTTT
>TRBV12-3/TRBV12-4|TRBJ1-5|NA|NA
CASSLSGPQPQHF
TGTGCCAGCAGTTTATCCGGCCCTCAGCCCCAGCATTTT
>TRBV4-3|TRBJ1-5|NA|NA
CASSQDLAYSNQPQHF
TGCGCCAGCAGCCAAGATTTGGCTTATAGCAATCAGCCCCAGCATTTT
>TRBV6-2/TRBV6-3|TRBJ2-7|many|NA
CASSKGVYEQYF
TGTGCCAGCAGTAAGGGAGTCTACGAGCAGTACTTC
>TRBV6-2/TRBV6-3|TRBJ1-1|few|NA
CASSRGHEAFF
TGTGCCAGCAGTAGGGGCCATGAAGCTTTCTTT
>TRBV7-9|TRBJ1-1|NA|NA
CASRMRRAEAFF
TGTGCCAGCAGGATGCGGCGCGCAGAAGCTTTCTTT
>TRBV4-2|TRBJ2-5|NA|TRBD2
CASSQEPSGSWDQYF
TGTGCCAGCAGCCAAGAGCCCAGCGGGAGTTGGGACCAGTACTTC
>TRBV12-3/TRBV12-4|TRBJ2-1|few|TRBD2
CASRRSGLAGYNEQFF
TGTGCCAGCAGACGATCCGGGCTAGCGGGATACAATGAGCAGTTCTTC
>TRBV5-5|TRBJ2-2|NA|TRBD1
CASSRLPRDRFTGELFF
TGTGCCAGCAGCCGTTTGCCCCGGGACAGGTTCACCGGGGAGCTGTTTTTT
>TRBV6-2/TRBV6-3|TRBJ2-1|NA|NA
CASIRTGGNEQFF
TGTGCCAGCATTCGGACTGGGGGCAATGAGCAGTTCTTC
>TRBV27|TRBJ1-5|few|TRBD1
CASSSHRDSTNQPQHF
TGTGCCAGCAGTTCGCACCGGGACAGTACCAATCAGCCCCAGCATTTT
>TRBV20-1|TRBJ2-3|NA|TRBD2
CSARVRGSTDTQYF
TGCAGTGCTAGGGTGCGGGGGAGCACAGATACGCAGTATTTT
>TRBV6-1|TRBJ2-3|NA|NA
CASSEGRPRHGVGDTQYF
TGTGCCAGCAGCGAGGGCCGCCCTAGACACGGGGTGGGAGATACGCAGTATTTT
>TRBV11-1|TRBJ2-3|few|TRBD2
CASSSRGTSGTDTQYF
TGTGCCAGCAGCTCCCGAGGGACTAGCGGAACAGATACGCAGTATTTT
>TRBV5-1|TRBJ2-2|few|TRBD1
CASRWGQLETGELFF
TGCGCCAGCAGGTGGGGACAGTTGGAGACCGGGGAGCTGTTTTTT
>TRBV5-5|TRBJ1-2|few|TRBD1
CASSLMGQIYGYTF
TGTGCCAGCAGCTTGATGGGACAGATCTATGGCTACACCTTC
>TRBV6-1|TRBJ2-1|NA|TRBD2
CASRLAGAHNEQFF
TGTGCCAGCAGACTAGCGGGGGCTCACAATGAGCAGTTCTTC
>TRBV28|TRBJ2-7|many|TRBD2
CASSLHGTSDSYEQYF
TGTGCCAGCAGTTTACACGGGACTAGCGACTCCTACGAGCAGTACTTC
>TRBV5-6|TRBJ1-2|NA|NA
CASSSPTGGDYGYTF
TGTGCCAGCAGCTCCCCGACGGGAGGGGACTATGGCTACACCTTC
>TRBV20-1|TRBJ2-1|NA|TRBD2
CCARDIRLAVTMRQFF
TGCTGTGCTAGAGATATCAGACTAGCGGTTACAATGAGGCAGTTCTTC
>TRBV5-1|TRBJ2-7|many|NA
CASSLGGDGEQYF
TGCGCCAGCAGCTTGGGAGGCGACGGGGAGCAGTACTTC
>TRBV28|TRBJ2-2|NA|NA
CASSGDPSVNTGELFF
TGTGCCAGCAGTGGGGACCCGTCGGTGAACACCGGGGAGCTGTTTTTT
>TRBV20-1|TRBJ2-1|NA|NA
CSVAPPTSYNEQFF
TGCAGTGTTGCCCCCCCCACCTCCTACAATGAGCAGTTCTTC
>TRBV5-6|TRBJ1-5|few|NA
CASSLNGDGQPQHF
TGTGCCAGCAGCTTGAACGGGGACGGACAGCCCCAGCATTTT
>TRBV12-3/TRBV12-4|TRBJ1-1|NA|TRBD1
CASTLDRGNTEAFF
TGTGCCAGCACCCTGGACAGGGGAAACACTGAAGCTTTCTTT
>TRBV13|TRBJ2-2|NA|TRBD2
CASGERLAGVAGELFF
TGTGCCAGCGGTGAGAGACTAGCGGGAGTTGCCGGGGAGCTGTTTTTT
>TRBV6-2/TRBV6-3|TRBJ2-4|few|NA
CASSRGRRRENIQYF
TGTGCCAGCAGCCGGGGTCGGAGGAGGGAAAACATTCAGTACTTC
>TRBV27|TRBJ1-5|NA|NA
CASTRLSAVTDSHQPQHF
TGTGCCAGCACCCGGTTGTCGGCGGTGACGGATAGCCATCAGCCCCAGCATTTT
>TRBV4-3|TRBJ2-5|NA|TRBD1
CASSQDGQGWGETQYF
TGCGCCAGCAGCCAAGATGGACAGGGTTGGGGAGAGACCCAGTACTTC
>TRBV4-3|TRBJ2-1|few|TRBD1
CASSQAGQGYYNEQFF
TGCGCCAGCAGCCAGGCGGGACAGGGGTACTACAATGAGCAGTTCTTC
>TRBV6-2/TRBV6-3|TRBJ2-1|NA|NA
CASSYSRLVHNEQFF
TGTGCCAGCAGTTACTCGAGGCTGGTCCACAATGAGCAGTTCTTC
>TRBV6-2/TRBV6-3|TRBJ1-5|NA|TRBD1
CASSYSMLSGQGVNQPQHF
TGTGCCAGCAGTTACTCGATGCTGTCTGGACAGGGAGTGAATCAGCCCCAGCATTTT
>TRBV6-1|TRBJ2-7|NA|NA
CASSRTAFSYEQYF
TGTGCCAGCAGCCGGACGGCTTTCTCCTACGAGCAGTACTTC
>TRBV5-1|TRBJ2-3|NA|TRBD1
CASSRGQGVTDTQYF
TGCGCCAGCAGCCGGGGACAGGGGGTAACAGATACGCAGTATTTT
>TRBV3-1|TRBJ2-7|few|NA
CASSQELYEQYF
TGTGCCAGCAGCCAAGAATTGTACGAGCAGTACTTC
>TRBV20-1|TRBJ2-1|NA|TRBD2
CSAPRRGLAGRTYNEQFF
TGCAGTGCTCCAAGGCGGGGACTAGCGGGAAGGACCTACAATGAGCAGTTCTTC
>TRBV4-3|TRBJ2-7|few|NA
CASSRNENEQYF
TGCGCCAGCAGCCGAAATGAGAACGAGCAGTACTTC
>TRBV5-1|TRBJ1-4|few|TRBD1
CASSFTSGGTNEKLFF
TGCGCCAGCAGCTTTACTTCAGGGGGCACTAATGAAAAACTGTTTTTT
>TRBV20-1|TRBJ2-5|many|NA
CSARDSQETQYF
TGCAGTGCTAGAGACAGCCAAGAGACCCAGTACTTC
>TRBV12-3/TRBV12-4|TRBJ2-7|NA|TRBD2
CASSHSGRFNEQYF
TGTGCCAGCAGCCATAGCGGGAGGTTCAACGAGCAGTACTTC
>TRBV2|TRBJ2-7|few|NA
CASTELYEQYF
TGTGCCAGCACTGAACTCTACGAGCAGTACTTC
>TRBV6-2/TRBV6-3|TRBJ2-1|few|TRBD2
CASSYSAVGRAGNEQFF
TGTGCCAGCAGTTACTCAGCTGTTGGGAGGGCTGGCAATGAGCAGTTCTTC
>TRBV11-1|TRBJ2-7|many|NA
CASSLDGAAYEQYF
TGTGCCAGCAGCTTAGATGGTGCCGCCTACGAGCAGTACTTC
>TRBV20-1|TRBJ2-7|many|NA
CSATRQAYEQYF
TGCAGTGCTACCCGACAGGCCTACGAGCAGTACTTC
>TRBV9|TRBJ2-6|few|NA
CASSVEGAGANVLTF
TGTGCCAGCAGCGTAGAAGGGGCTGGGGCCAACGTCCTGACTTTC
>TRBV2|TRBJ2-7|NA|TRBD1
CASSQTRDRGYEQYF
TGTGCCAGCAGCCAGACCCGGGACAGGGGATACGAGCAGTACTTC
>TRBV6-2/TRBV6-3|TRBJ2-7|few|NA
CASSYSIGQNEQYF
TGTGCCAGCAGTTACTCGATAGGCCAGAACGAGCAGTACTTC